This T cell receptor (beta chain) is from a study of T-cell memory formation after mild COVID-19. Overall study context: Across donors, TCR clusters were largely donor specific.

This clonotype was seen more than once but under ten times. The target antigen is unknown. Between the trimmed V and J ends, which lost 6 bases and 2 bases, there was a span of 14 bases. CDR3 length: 14 residues. Germline V gene sequence: CDR1 SNHLY, CDR2 FYNNEI. Study-level points and caveats: The main location of contracting CD4+ clones was CM and EM, and that of contracting CD8+ clones was EMRA. There was a balanced CD4/CD8 profile in clones contracting day 15 to 85, and later expanders leaned CD4+. Cross-reactive memory appears to have joined, as suggested by some responding clones showing up in pre-infection memory.

One entry per CDR3 protein results from TCRdb running MiXCR on the 5' RACE reads. The table includes 350,000 to 500,000 distinct CDR3 sequences, 20% detected once. The sequence came from an adult woman who had mild COVID-19 (a few samples of this study predate the infection). Cell type and time point are not known. The rearrangement links TRBV2 to TRBJ2-7, with a weak D call TRBD1 (6 bases). Sequencing was carried out using PBMCs or a T cell subset sorted from them (not recorded which). The CDR3 here is CASRTDSLTYEQYF. The CDR3 DNA follows: TGTGCCAGCAGAACGGACAGCCTCACCTACGAGCAGTACTTC.